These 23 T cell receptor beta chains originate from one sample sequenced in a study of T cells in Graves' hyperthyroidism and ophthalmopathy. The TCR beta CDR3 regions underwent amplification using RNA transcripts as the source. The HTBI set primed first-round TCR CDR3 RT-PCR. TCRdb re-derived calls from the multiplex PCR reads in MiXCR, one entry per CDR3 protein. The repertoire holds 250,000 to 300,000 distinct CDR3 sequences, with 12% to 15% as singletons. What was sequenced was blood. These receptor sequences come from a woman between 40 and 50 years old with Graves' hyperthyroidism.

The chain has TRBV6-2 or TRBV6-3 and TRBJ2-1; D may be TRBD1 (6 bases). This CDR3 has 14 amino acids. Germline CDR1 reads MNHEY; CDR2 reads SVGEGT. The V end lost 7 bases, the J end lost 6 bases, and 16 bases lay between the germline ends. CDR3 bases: TGTGCCAGCACTCAGGGGTGGGACCCCAATGAGCAGTTCTTC. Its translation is CASTQGWDPNEQFF.

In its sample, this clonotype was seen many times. The CDR3 DNA reads TGTGCCACCAGTGATAGTTCCGGACAGGGGGTCGACGAGCAGTACTTC. This gives the protein CATSDSSGQGVDEQYF. The chain employs TRBV24-1 and TRBJ2-7; 10 nucleotides agree with TRBD1. The germline gives CDR1 KGHDR, CDR2 SFDVKD. V lost 3 bases, J lost 5 bases, and 9 bases stayed unmatched. The CDR3 has 16 amino acids.

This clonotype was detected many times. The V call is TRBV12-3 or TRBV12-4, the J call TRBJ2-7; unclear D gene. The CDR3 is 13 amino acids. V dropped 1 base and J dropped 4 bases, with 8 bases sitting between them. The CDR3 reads CASSLGLRYEQYF. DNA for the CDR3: TGTGCCAGCAGTTTAGGGCTACGGTACGAGCAGTACTTC.

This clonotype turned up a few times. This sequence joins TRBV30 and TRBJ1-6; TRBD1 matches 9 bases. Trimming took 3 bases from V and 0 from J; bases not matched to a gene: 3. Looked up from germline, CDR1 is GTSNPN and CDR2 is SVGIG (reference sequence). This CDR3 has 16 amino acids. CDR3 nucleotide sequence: TGTGCCTGGAGACAGGGGGCCCGCTCCTATAATTCACCCCTCCACTTT. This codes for CAWRQGARSYNSPLHF.

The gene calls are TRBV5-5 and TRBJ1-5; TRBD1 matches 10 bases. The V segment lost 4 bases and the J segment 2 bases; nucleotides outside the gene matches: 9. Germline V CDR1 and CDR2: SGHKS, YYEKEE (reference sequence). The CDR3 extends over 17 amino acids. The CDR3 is CASSRWGTGEGNQPQHF. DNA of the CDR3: TGTGCCAGCAGCCGGTGGGGGACAGGGGAGGGCAATCAGCCCCAGCATTTT.

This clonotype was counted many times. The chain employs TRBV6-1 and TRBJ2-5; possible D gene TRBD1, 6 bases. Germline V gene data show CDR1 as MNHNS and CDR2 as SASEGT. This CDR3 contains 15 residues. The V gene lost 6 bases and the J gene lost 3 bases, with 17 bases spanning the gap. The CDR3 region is CASSLIEQGKETQYF. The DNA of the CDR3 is TGTGCCAGCAGCCTAATCGAGCAGGGGAAAGAGACCCAGTACTTC.

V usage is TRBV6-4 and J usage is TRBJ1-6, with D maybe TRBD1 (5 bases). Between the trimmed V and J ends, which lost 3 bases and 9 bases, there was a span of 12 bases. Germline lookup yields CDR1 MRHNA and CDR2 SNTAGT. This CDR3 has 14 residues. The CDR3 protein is CASSEGSGGSPLHF. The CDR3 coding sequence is TGTGCCAGCAGTGAGGGCAGTGGGGGTTCACCCCTCCACTTT.

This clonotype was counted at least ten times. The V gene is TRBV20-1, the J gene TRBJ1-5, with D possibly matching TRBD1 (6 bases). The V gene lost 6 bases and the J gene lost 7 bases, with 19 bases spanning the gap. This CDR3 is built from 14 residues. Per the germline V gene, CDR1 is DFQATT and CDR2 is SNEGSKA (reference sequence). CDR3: CSAWNGQKNQPQHF. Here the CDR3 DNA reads TGCAGTGCCTGGAACGGACAGAAAAACCAGCCCCAGCATTTT.

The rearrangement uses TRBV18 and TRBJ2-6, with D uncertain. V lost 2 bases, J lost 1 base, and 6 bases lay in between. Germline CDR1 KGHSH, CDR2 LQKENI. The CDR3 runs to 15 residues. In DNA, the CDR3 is TGTGCCAGCTCACCATCCGATTCTGGGGCCAACGTCCTGACTTTC. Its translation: CASSPSDSGANVLTF.

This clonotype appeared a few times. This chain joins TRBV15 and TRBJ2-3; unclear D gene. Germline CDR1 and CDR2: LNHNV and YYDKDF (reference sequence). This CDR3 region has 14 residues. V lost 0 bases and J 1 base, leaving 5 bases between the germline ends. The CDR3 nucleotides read TGTGCCACCAGCAGAGATCTTCGCACAGATACGCAGTATTTT. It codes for CATSRDLRTDTQYF.

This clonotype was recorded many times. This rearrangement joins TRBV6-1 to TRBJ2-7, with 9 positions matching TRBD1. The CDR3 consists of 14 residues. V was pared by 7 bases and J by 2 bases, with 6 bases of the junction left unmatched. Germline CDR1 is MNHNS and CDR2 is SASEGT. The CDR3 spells CASMEGTGPYEQYF. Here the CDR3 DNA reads TGTGCCAGCATGGAGGGGACAGGGCCCTACGAGCAGTACTTC.

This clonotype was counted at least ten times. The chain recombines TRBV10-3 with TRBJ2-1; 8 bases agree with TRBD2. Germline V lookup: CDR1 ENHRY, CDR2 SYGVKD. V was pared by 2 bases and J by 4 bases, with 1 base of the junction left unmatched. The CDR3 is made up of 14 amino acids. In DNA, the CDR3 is TGTGCCATCAGTGAGCCGGGAGGGTACAATGAGCAGTTCTTC. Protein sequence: CAISEPGGYNEQFF.

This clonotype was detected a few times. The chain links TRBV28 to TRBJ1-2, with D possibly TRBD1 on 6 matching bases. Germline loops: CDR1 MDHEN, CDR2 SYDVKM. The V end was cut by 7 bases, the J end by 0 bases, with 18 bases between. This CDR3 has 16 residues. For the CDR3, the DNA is TGTGCCAGCATTGGCGGGGTCGAGGGGGCTAACTATGGCTACACCTTC. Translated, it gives CASIGGVEGANYGYTF.

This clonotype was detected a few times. DNA of the CDR3: TGTGCCAGCAGCGTGACAGGGGACACCGGGGAGCTGTTTTTT. Translating it yields CASSVTGDTGELFF. The V call is TRBV7-2, the J call TRBJ2-2; 8 bases match TRBD1. The J segment lost 3 bases and the V segment lost 5 bases, leaving 2 bases of the junction unmatched. This CDR3 spans 14 amino acids. The germline CDR1 and CDR2 sequences are SGHTA and FQGNSA.

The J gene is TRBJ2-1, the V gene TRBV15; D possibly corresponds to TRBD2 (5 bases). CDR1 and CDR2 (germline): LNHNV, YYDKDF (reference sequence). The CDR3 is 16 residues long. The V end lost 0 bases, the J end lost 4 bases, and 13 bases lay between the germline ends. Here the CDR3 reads CATSRETPSGYNEQFF. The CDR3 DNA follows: TGTGCCACCAGCAGAGAAACTCCGAGCGGTTACAATGAGCAGTTCTTC.

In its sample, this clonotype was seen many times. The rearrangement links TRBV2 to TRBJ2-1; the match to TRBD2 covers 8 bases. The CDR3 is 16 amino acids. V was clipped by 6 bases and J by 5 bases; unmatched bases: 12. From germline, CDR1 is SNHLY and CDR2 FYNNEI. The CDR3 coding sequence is TGTGCCAGCAGATTATCCATAGCGGGAAGGAACAATGAGCAGTTCTTC. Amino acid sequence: CASRLSIAGRNNEQFF.

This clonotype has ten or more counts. The DNA for the CDR3 is TGTGCCAGCAGCCCACCTAGCTGGGTCGAGCAGTTCTTC. Translating gives CASSPPSWVEQFF. J is TRBJ2-1 and V is TRBV3-1; a possible D gene is TRBD2 (5 bases). The CDR3 runs to 13 residues. Deletions cut 4 bases from V and 10 bases from J, with 14 bases between. The V gene's germline CDR1 is LGHDT and CDR2 YNNKEL (reference sequence).

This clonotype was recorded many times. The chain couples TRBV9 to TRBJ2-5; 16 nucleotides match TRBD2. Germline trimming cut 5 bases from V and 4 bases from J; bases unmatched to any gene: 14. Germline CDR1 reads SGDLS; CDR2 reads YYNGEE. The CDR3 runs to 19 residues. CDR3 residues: CASSSRPGLAGGGRETQYF. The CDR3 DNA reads TGTGCCAGCAGTTCAAGACCGGGACTAGCGGGAGGGGGAAGAGAGACCCAGTACTTC. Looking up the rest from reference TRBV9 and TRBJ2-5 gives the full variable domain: DSGVTQTPKHLITATGQRVTLRCSPRSGDLSVYWYQQSLDQGLQFLIQYYNGEERAKGNILERFSAQQFPDLHSELNLSSLELGDSALYFCASSSRPGLAGGGRETQYFGPGTRLLVL.

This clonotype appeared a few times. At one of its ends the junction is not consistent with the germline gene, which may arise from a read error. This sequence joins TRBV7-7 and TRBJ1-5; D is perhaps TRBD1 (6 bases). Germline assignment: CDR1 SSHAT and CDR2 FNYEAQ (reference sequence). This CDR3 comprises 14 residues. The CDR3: CASSPQGFNQPQHF. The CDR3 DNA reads TGTGCTAGCAGCCCACAGGGCTTCAATCAGCCCCAGCATTTT.

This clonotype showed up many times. In DNA form, the CDR3 reads TGTGCCAGCAGCCTCCGACTAGCGGGAGAGGGCGAGCAGTACTTC. This encodes CASSLRLAGEGEQYF. The J gene is TRBJ2-7, the V gene TRBV7-8, with 12 bases lining up with TRBD2. CDR1 is SGHVS and CDR2 is FQNEAQ in the germline V gene. The CDR3 spans 15 residues. The J segment lost 6 bases and the V segment lost 5 bases, leaving 8 bases of the junction unmatched.

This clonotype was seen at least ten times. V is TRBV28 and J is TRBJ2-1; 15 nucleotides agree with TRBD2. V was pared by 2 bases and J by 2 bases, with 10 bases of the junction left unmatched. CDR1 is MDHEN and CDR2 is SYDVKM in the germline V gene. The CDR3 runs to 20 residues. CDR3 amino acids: CASSLLGLAGGPVTYNEQFF. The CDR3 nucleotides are TGTGCCAGCAGTTTACTCGGACTAGCGGGAGGGCCAGTGACCTACAATGAGCAGTTCTTC.

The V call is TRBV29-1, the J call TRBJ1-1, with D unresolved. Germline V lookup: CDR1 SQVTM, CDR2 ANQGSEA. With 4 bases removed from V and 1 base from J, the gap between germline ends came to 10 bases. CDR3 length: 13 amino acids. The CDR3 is CSVVSPGNTEAFF. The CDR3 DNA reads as TGCAGCGTTGTAAGCCCAGGGAACACTGAAGCTTTCTTT.

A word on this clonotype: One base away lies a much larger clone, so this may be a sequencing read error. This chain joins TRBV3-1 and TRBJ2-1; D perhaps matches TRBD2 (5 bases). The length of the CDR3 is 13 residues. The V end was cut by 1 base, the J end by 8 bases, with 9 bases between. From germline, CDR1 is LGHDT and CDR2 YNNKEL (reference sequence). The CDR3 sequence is CASSQGPGDEQFF. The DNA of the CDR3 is TGTGCCAGCAGCCAAGGGCCCGGGGATGAGCAGTTCTTC.